The 29 T cell receptor beta chains below all came from one sample that was sequenced in a study of blood T cell repertoires in COVID-19 (dated by TCRdb to 2020 to 2021). Library preparation employed the immunoSEQ multiplex PCR assay. TCRdb re-hosts the immuneACCESS table, in-frame sequences only. Its copies lack some clones; in the studies checked, an unresolved V gene accounts for under half of them, and the cause for the rest is not known. Present in this sample are a few hundred thousand clones, 85% to 90% of which were seen just once. The leading ten clones occupy more than 12% of the sample. Sequencing was carried out using PBMCs or T cells enriched from blood (not recorded which). The receptor set was obtained from a man aged 30-40 years who had been exposed to COVID-19.

This clone has more than one count but fewer than ten. V usage is TRBV10-3 and J usage is TRBJ1-1; 8 nucleotides match TRBD1. V dropped 5 bases and J dropped 3; count of bases not matched to a gene: 2. This CDR3 region has 13 residues. Germline V gene lookup returns CDR1 ENHRY and CDR2 SYGVKD. For the CDR3, the DNA is TGTGCCATCAGTCAACAGGGGGACACTGAAGCTTTCTTT. As protein: CAISQQGDTEAFF.

The chain has TRBV19 and TRBJ1-6, with D perhaps TRBD1 (5 bases). The germline V and J ends were trimmed by 9 bases and 5 bases, with 11 bases remaining between them. Germline CDR1 LNHDA, CDR2 SQIVND (reference sequence). The length of the CDR3 is 13 residues. DNA for the CDR3: TGTGCCAGCCAGGGCCCTGATAATTCACCCCTCCACTTT. It encodes CASQGPDNSPLHF.

This chain links TRBV5-1 with TRBJ2-5; TRBD2 aligns across 8 bases. CDR1 SGHRS and CDR2 YFSETQ come from the germline V gene. After removal of 4 bases from V and 5 bases from J, the junction contained 7 bases not matched to a gene. This CDR3 has 14 amino acids. The CDR3 loop reads CASSLQGLVETQYF. CDR3 in DNA: TGCGCCAGCAGCCTACAGGGACTAGTCGAGACCCAGTACTTC.

Notes on this clone: Sequence at one end of the junction differs from germline and may be a read error. J is TRBJ2-7 and V is TRBV3-1 (or the pseudogene TRBV3-2); the D is unclear. Germline assignment: CDR1 LGHDT and CDR2 YNNKEL (reference sequence). The CDR3 is 12 amino acids. The CDR3 loop reads CASSHDKYEQYF. For the CDR3, the DNA is TGTGCCAGTAGCCACGACAAGTACGAGCAGTACTTC.

The chain couples TRBV11-2 to TRBJ2-5, with 7 bases fitting TRBD1. Trimming cost V 5 bases and J 3 bases; bases outside gene matches: 3. From germline, CDR1 is SGHAT and CDR2 FQNNGV. The CDR3 runs 13 residues. CDR3 amino acids: CASSGTVEETQYF. CDR3 nucleotides: TGTGCCAGCAGCGGGACAGTAGAAGAGACCCAGTACTTC.

The rearrangement links TRBV11-2 to TRBJ2-7, with 8 bases that match TRBD1. The junction had 7 bases not matched to a gene; V was cut back by 5 bases and J by 4 bases. This CDR3 is built from 14 residues. CDR1 SGHAT and CDR2 FQNNGV come from the germline V gene. For the CDR3, the DNA is TGTGCCAGCAGCCGCAGGGGGCTTTTGTACGAGCAGTACTTC. Protein: CASSRRGLLYEQYF.

This clone showed up just a few times. V and J are TRBV19 and TRBJ1-1, with D perhaps matching TRBD1 (5 bases). The CDR3 totals 13 residues. Germline lookup yields CDR1 LNHDA and CDR2 SQIVND (reference sequence). V lost 6 bases, J lost 1 base, and 9 bases lay in between. The CDR3 region has the DNA TGTGCCAGTAGGCGGGGGACGAACACTGAAGCTTTCTTT. This sequence encodes CASRRGTNTEAFF.

The CDR3: CASSWRGSIAKNIQYF. The DNA for the CDR3 is TGCGCCAGCAGCTGGCGGGGCAGCATAGCCAAAAACATTCAGTACTTC. The V call is TRBV5-1, the J call TRBJ2-4, with D maybe TRBD2 (6 bases). The V end was cut by 3 bases, the J end by 0 bases, with 13 bases between. Looked up from germline, CDR1 is SGHRS and CDR2 is YFSETQ. This CDR3 region has 16 residues.

The chain links TRBV30 to TRBJ2-3; 12 bases match TRBD2. Losses at the gene ends were 2 bases for V and 12 bases for J; bases not matched to a gene: 15. Per germline, CDR1 GTSNPN and CDR2 SVGIG (reference sequence). The length of the CDR3 is 16 residues. CDR3 coding DNA: TGTGCCTGGAGTCCTACCTGGGCTAGCGGGGGGGACCCTCAGTATTTT. Its translation: CAWSPTWASGGDPQYF.

The V call is TRBV3-1 (or the pseudogene TRBV3-2), the J call TRBJ2-2; 8 nucleotides line up with TRBD2. Looked up from germline, CDR1 is LGHDT and CDR2 is YNNKEL (reference sequence). Trimming at V came to 5 bases and at J to 3 bases, leaving 2 bases not matched to a gene. This CDR3 spans 14 amino acids. CDR3 coding DNA: TGTGCCAGCAGCAGCGGGGGATACACCGGGGAGCTGTTTTTT. Encoded protein: CASSSGGYTGELFF.

This chain uses TRBV7-9 with TRBJ2-7, with 7 bases that match TRBD1. Germline trimming cut 5 bases from V and 7 bases from J; bases unmatched to any gene: 20. This CDR3 has 17 residues. Germline V gene lookup returns CDR1 SEHNR and CDR2 FQNEAQ (reference sequence). This CDR3 reads CASSRFKGQLPLGEQYF. The CDR3 nucleotides are TGTGCCAGCAGCCGGTTCAAGGGACAGCTCCCCTTGGGTGAGCAGTACTTC.

V usage is TRBV3-1 (or the pseudogene TRBV3-2) and J usage is TRBJ1-2; TRBD1 is a possible D gene (6 bases). Germline V gene sequence: CDR1 LGHDT, CDR2 YNNKEL (reference sequence). Trimming removed 0 bases from V and 4 bases from J, with 15 bases in between. This CDR3 comprises 16 residues. CDR3 region: CASSQDWRQELYGYTF. Here the CDR3 DNA reads TGTGCCAGCAGCCAAGATTGGAGACAGGAACTCTATGGCTACACCTTC.

The V and J genes are TRBV11-3 and TRBJ2-2; D might be TRBD2 (5 bases). Looked up from germline, CDR1 is SGHNT and CDR2 is YENEEA. V was trimmed by 4 bases and J by 7 bases, leaving 13 bases between them. The CDR3 is 14 amino acids. The CDR3 spells CASSSGPSGGELFF. The DNA of the CDR3 is TGTGCCAGCAGCTCAGGACCCAGCGGCGGGGAGCTGTTTTTT.

This clone was picked up one time. The chain combines TRBV5-5 with TRBJ1-3, with D possibly TRBD1 on 5 matching bases. Trimming cost V 2 bases and J 6 bases, with 18 bases left between them. This CDR3 is built from 16 residues. Per germline, CDR1 SGHKS and CDR2 YYEKEE (reference sequence). The CDR3: CASSFDRWQGTNTIYF. The CDR3 DNA reads TGTGCCAGCAGCTTCGATAGATGGCAGGGAACAAACACCATATATTTT. The entire variable domain, with the rest obtained from reference TRBV5-5 and TRBJ1-3, is as follows: DAGVTQSPTHLIKTRGQQVTLRCSPISGHKSVSWYQQVLGQGPQFIFQYYEKEERGRGNFPDRFSARQFPNYSSELNVNALLLGDSALYLCASSFDRWQGTNTIYFGEGSWLTVV.

This clone came up once. The rearrangement joins TRBV18 to TRBJ2-7; 9 bases are shared with TRBD1. Looked up from germline, CDR1 is KGHSH and CDR2 is LQKENI. CDR3 length: 14 amino acids. With V trimmed by 6 bases and J by 2 bases, 5 bases remained unmatched. The CDR3 coding sequence is TGTGCCAGCTCCACCGGGACAGGGACCTACGAGCAGTACTTC. Translating gives CASSTGTGTYEQYF. The full variable domain, its missing parts supplied by reference TRBV18 and TRBJ2-7, is NAGVMQNPRHLVRRRGQEARLRCSPMKGHSHVYWYRQLPEEGLKFMVYLQKENIIDESGMPKERFSAEFPKEGPSILRIQQVVRGDSAAYFCASSTGTGTYEQYFGPGTRLTVT.

This chain links TRBV4-1 with TRBJ2-5, with 10 bases fitting TRBD1. V was pared by 0 bases and J by 3 bases, with 7 bases of the junction left unmatched. This CDR3 has 17 residues. Germline CDR1 and CDR2: MGHRA and YSYEKL. The CDR3 nucleotides are TGCGCCAGCAGCCAAGAGGGGTCCGGGACAGGGGAAGAGACCCAGTACTTC. This codes for CASSQEGSGTGEETQYF.

The rearrangement joins TRBV6-2 or TRBV6-3 to TRBJ2-1; D is unclear. CDR1 and CDR2 (germline): MNHEY, SVGEGT. The CDR3 has 13 residues. Deletions cut 2 bases from V and 5 bases from J, with 7 bases between. DNA for the CDR3: TGTGCCAGCAGTTACATATCTAACAATGAGCAGTTCTTC. This codes for CASSYISNNEQFF.

This rearrangement joins TRBV4-3 to TRBJ2-1; 9 bases map to TRBD1. The junction had 10 bases not matched to a gene; V was cut back by 3 bases and J by 4 bases. Germline loops: CDR1 LGHNA, CDR2 YSLEER. This CDR3 region has 17 residues. The CDR3: CASSHFTRDRDYNEQFF. The CDR3 bases are TGCGCCAGCAGCCACTTCACCCGGGACAGGGATTACAATGAGCAGTTCTTC.

The CDR3 sequence: CASSPLAVSSYNEQFF. Written as DNA, the CDR3 is TGTGCCAGCAGCCCCTTAGCGGTCAGCTCCTACAATGAGCAGTTCTTC. This chain joins TRBV4-2 and TRBJ2-1; tentatively, D is TRBD2 (6 bases). The V end lost 4 bases, the J end lost 0 bases, and 13 bases lay between the germline ends. The CDR3 loop spans 16 amino acids. Germline values: CDR1 LGHNA, CDR2 YNFKEQ.

This clone was detected once. The chain employs TRBV15 and TRBJ1-4, with TRBD1 matching 9 bases. Germline V CDR1 and CDR2: LNHNV, YYDKDF (reference sequence). The CDR3 runs to 14 residues. Trimming took 3 bases from V and 7 from J; bases not matched to a gene: 3. Here the CDR3 reads CATSRDRGGEKLFF. The CDR3 DNA is TGTGCCACCAGCAGGGACAGGGGTGGTGAAAAACTGTTTTTT.

DNA for the CDR3: TGCGCCAGCAGTCATAAAGGGAGGGGGGGAACTGAAGCTTTCTTT. This gives the protein CASSHKGRGGTEAFF. This chain connects TRBV23-1 to TRBJ1-1; a possible D gene is TRBD1 (6 bases). TRBV23-1 is annotated as an ORF whose role is uncertain. This CDR3 comprises 15 residues. The germline V and J ends were trimmed by 3 bases and 5 bases, with 16 bases remaining between them.

CDR3 region: CASSPGTLNTEAFF. The CDR3 DNA is TGTGCCAGCAGCCCCGGGACACTGAACACTGAAGCTTTCTTT. This sequence joins TRBV5-6 and TRBJ1-1; D possibly corresponds to TRBD1 (6 bases). Germline lookup yields CDR1 SGHDT and CDR2 YYEEEE. V gave up 4 bases and J gave up 0 bases, with 10 bases separating them. This CDR3 is 14 amino acids long.

The chain combines TRBV5-1 with TRBJ2-3; weak D call: TRBD2 (7 bases). This CDR3 is built from 16 residues. Trimming stripped 3 bases from V and 4 bases from J, with 18 bases between. Per the germline V gene, CDR1 is SGHRS and CDR2 is YFSETQ. For the CDR3, the DNA is TGCGCCAGCAGCTACCGCAGGGGAGGGGGAGCAGATACGCAGTATTTT. This encodes CASSYRRGGGADTQYF. Based on the CDR3 plus reference TRBV5-1 and TRBJ2-3, the full variable domain is KAGVTQTPRYLIKTRGQQVTLSCSPISGHRSVSWYQQTPGQGLQFLFEYFSETQRNKGNFPGRFSGRQFSNSRSEMNVSTLELGDSALYLCASSYRRGGGADTQYFGPGTRLTVL.

The chain employs TRBV5-6 and TRBJ1-1; a possible D gene is TRBD1 (6 bases). This CDR3 comprises 14 residues. V was clipped by 4 bases and J by 1 base, with 11 bases between them. Germline V gene lookup returns CDR1 SGHDT and CDR2 YYEEEE. Written as DNA, the CDR3 is TGTGCCAGCAGCCGCGGGGGCGCGAACACTGAAGCTTTCTTT. Translating it yields CASSRGGANTEAFF.

The chain joins TRBV14 to TRBJ1-2; 7 bases align to TRBD1. Trimming cost V 1 base and J 1 base; bases outside gene matches: 6. In germline, CDR1 is SGHDN, CDR2 FVKESK. CDR3 length equals 16 residues. DNA of the CDR3: TGTGCCAGCAGCCAAGGACAGGGCATGTTTAACTATGGCTACACCTTC. Its translation is CASSQGQGMFNYGYTF.

This clone was recorded only once. This chain links TRBV19 with TRBJ2-6; the D gene is possibly TRBD2 (6 bases). The CDR3 loop spans 19 amino acids. Germline V gene data show CDR1 as LNHDA and CDR2 as SQIVND (reference sequence). V gave up 7 bases and J gave up 3 bases, with 25 bases separating them. CDR3 DNA: TGTGCCAGTACCCTAAATCCCCCTAGTGGGGGGAATGGGGCCAACGTCCTGACTTTC. Translated, it gives CASTLNPPSGGNGANVLTF.

J is TRBJ1-4 and V is TRBV5-1, with 7 bases fitting TRBD1. The CDR3 length is 18 residues. V shed 4 bases, J shed 3 bases, and the junction held 15 bases outside the gene matches. Germline CDR1 reads SGHRS; CDR2 reads YFSETQ. CDR3 coding DNA: TGCGCCAGCAGCCTGGGGTTCTCGACCGGGACAGCTAATGAAAAACTGTTTTTT. Translating it yields CASSLGFSTGTANEKLFF.

V gene TRBV29-1 combines with J gene TRBJ1-1; 9 bases align to TRBD1. This CDR3 has 13 residues. Germline CDR1 SQVTM, CDR2 ANQGSEA. V gave up 3 bases and J gave up 6 bases; unmatched junction bases: 5. For the CDR3, the DNA is TGCAGCGTTGAGGAGGGACAGGGAGCTGAAGCTTTCTTT. It encodes CSVEEGQGAEAFF. Combining the CDR3 with reference TRBV29-1 and TRBJ1-1 gives the whole variable domain SAVISQKPSRDICQRGTSLTIQCQVDSQVTMMFWYRQQPGQSLTLIATANQGSEATYESGFVIDKFPISRPNLTFSTLTVSNMSPEDSSIYLCSVEEGQGAEAFFGQGTRLTVV.

The rearrangement joins TRBV3-1 (or the pseudogene TRBV3-2) to TRBJ1-6, with D maybe TRBD1 (6 bases). The CDR3 totals 12 residues. V was cut by 4 bases and J by 10 bases, with 8 bases left in between. Germline V gives CDR1 LGHDT, CDR2 YNNKEL (reference sequence). The chain's CDR3 is CASSRQDSPLHF. DNA of the CDR3: TGTGCCAGCAGCCGACAGGACTCACCCCTCCACTTT.